The next 12 T cell receptor beta chains were all read from a single sample in a study of PD-L1 blockade in urothelial cancer. Profiled with immunoSEQ multiplex PCR; TCRdb holds only in-frame clones, not every one. The table lists around 130,000 clones, less than 85% of them singletons. Time point: pretreatment peripheral blood. Sample: PBMCs, taken around atezolizumab (anti-PD-L1) treatment. The receptor source for this set is a man aged 50-59 years with urothelial cancer.

Concerning this clone itself: This sample also contains other DNA sequences that code for the same CDR3. The rearrangement joins TRBV5-1 to TRBJ2-7, with D perhaps TRBD2 (6 bases). CDR3 size: 15 residues. The germline V and J ends were trimmed by 0 bases and 3 bases, with 13 bases remaining between them. CDR1 and CDR2 from the germline V gene are SGHRS and YFSETQ. CDR3 bases: TGCGCCAGCAGCTTGGTCCCGGGAGCAAGCTACGAGCAGTACTTC. Translating gives CASSLVPGASYEQYF.

The V and J genes are TRBV5-1 and TRBJ2-2; maybe TRBD1 (6 bases). This CDR3 has 15 amino acids. CDR1 is SGHRS and CDR2 is YFSETQ in the germline V gene. With 6 bases removed from V and 0 bases from J, the gap between germline ends came to 12 bases. The CDR3 region is CASTPRTANTGELFF. The CDR3 nucleotides read TGCGCCAGCACCCCGCGGACAGCGAACACCGGGGAGCTGTTTTTT.

The chain has TRBV19 and TRBJ1-5; 9 nucleotides line up with TRBD1. The J segment lost 2 bases and the V segment lost 9 bases, leaving 5 bases of the junction unmatched. Per the germline V gene, CDR1 is LNHDA and CDR2 is SQIVND (reference sequence). CDR3 length: 14 amino acids. This chain's CDR3 is CASSRTGGNQPQHF. CDR3 in DNA: TGTGCCAGCTCCAGGACAGGGGGCAATCAGCCCCAGCATTTT.

The genes are TRBV7-2 and TRBJ2-7; 9 nucleotides match TRBD2. The CDR3 has 15 residues. Germline CDR1 and CDR2: SGHTA and FQGNSA. V shed 1 base and J 0 bases; nucleotides not matched to a gene: 1. The CDR3 spells CASSLVAGDSYEQYF. CDR3 DNA: TGTGCCAGCAGCTTAGTAGCGGGGGACTCCTACGAGCAGTACTTC.

V usage is TRBV28 and J usage is TRBJ2-2; tentatively, D is TRBD1 (6 bases). The V gene lost 10 bases and the J gene lost 1 base, with 13 bases spanning the gap. The CDR3 is 14 amino acids. CDR1 MDHEN and CDR2 SYDVKM come from the germline V gene. For the CDR3, the DNA is TGTGCCACCAAAGGGGGAGAGAACACCGGGGAGCTGTTTTTT. The encoded protein is CATKGGENTGELFF. Full variable domain (outside the CDR3, taken from reference TRBV28 and TRBJ2-2): DVKVTQSSRYLVKRTGEKVFLECVQDMDHENMFWYRQDPGLGLRLIYFSYDVKMKEKGDIPEGYSVSREKKERFSLILESASTNQTSMYLCATKGGENTGELFFGEGSRLTVL.

The V and J genes are TRBV7-3 and TRBJ2-7, with D possibly matching TRBD1 (5 bases). V was shortened by 2 bases and J by 6 bases, with 11 bases between the two germline ends. Germline V gene sequence: CDR1 SGHTA, CDR2 FQGTGA. This CDR3 contains 13 residues. The CDR3 DNA reads TGTGCCAGCAGCTTAGGACAACATGGCGAGCAGTACTTC. This codes for CASSLGQHGEQYF.

This clone was picked up one time. The genes are TRBV28 and TRBJ1-5, with TRBD1 as a possible D gene (5 bases). From germline, CDR1 is MDHEN and CDR2 SYDVKM. This CDR3 has 13 residues. V shed 7 bases and J shed 10 bases, with 17 bases lying between them. The CDR3 spells CASTEGSGIPQHF. The CDR3 coding sequence is TGTGCCAGCACCGAAGGTTCAGGGATCCCCCAGCATTTT.

The gene calls are TRBV5-1 and TRBJ2-3; the D gene is possibly TRBD2 (6 bases). V was clipped by 4 bases and J by 2 bases, with 8 bases between them. CDR1 is SGHRS, CDR2 YFSETQ, per germline. The CDR3 has 13 residues. The CDR3 loop reads CASSGRHTDTQYF. The CDR3 nucleotides are TGCGCCAGCAGCGGGAGGCACACAGATACGCAGTATTTT.

The CDR3 here is CASSLGLAGVDNEQFF. For the CDR3, the DNA is TGTGCCAGCAGCTTGGGACTAGCGGGAGTGGACAATGAGCAGTTCTTC. The chain is built from TRBV7-3 and TRBJ2-1; 14 nucleotides align to TRBD2. Trimming at V came to 3 bases and at J to 5 bases, leaving 3 bases not matched to a gene. Germline CDR1 is SGHTA and CDR2 is FQGTGA. This CDR3 comprises 16 residues. The variable domain in full, completed from reference TRBV7-3 and TRBJ2-1, reads GAGVSQTPSNKVTEKGKYVELRCDPISGHTALYWYRQSLGQGPEFLIYFQGTGAADDSGLPNDRFFAVRPEGSVSTLKIQRTERGDSAVYLCASSLGLAGVDNEQFFGPGTRLTVL.

V and J are TRBV18 and TRBJ2-5, with 8 bases that match TRBD1. Germline assignment: CDR1 KGHSH and CDR2 LQKENI. The CDR3 length is 13 residues. J gave up 2 bases and V 4 bases, and 0 bases lay outside the gene matches. In nucleotides, the CDR3 is TGTGCCAGCTCACGGGACAGGCAAGAGACCCAGTACTTC. Translating it yields CASSRDRQETQYF.

The table lists this clone with a count of one. Here the CDR3 reads CASISSETQYF. The CDR3 DNA is TGTGCCAGCATCTCTAGCGAGACCCAGTACTTC. The J gene is TRBJ2-5, the V gene TRBV6-5; maybe TRBD2 (5 bases). V was cut by 7 bases and J by 5 bases, with 8 bases left in between. CDR3 size: 11 residues. Germline CDR1 reads MNHEY; CDR2 reads SVGAGI.

The chain joins TRBV15 to TRBJ1-1; 7 nucleotides match TRBD1. Germline CDR1 is LNHNV and CDR2 is YYDKDF (reference sequence). The CDR3 totals 16 residues. With V trimmed by 1 base and J by 1 base, 6 bases remained unmatched. CDR3 protein: CATSRAQGIRNTEAFF. The CDR3 nucleotides read TGTGCCACCAGCAGAGCACAGGGGATTAGGAACACTGAAGCTTTCTTT. The variable domain in full, completed from reference TRBV15 and TRBJ1-1, reads DAMVIQNPRYQVTQFGKPVTLSCSQTLNHNVMYWYQQKSSQAPKLLFHYYDKDFNNEADTPDNFQSRRPNTSFCFLDIRSPGLGDTAMYLCATSRAQGIRNTEAFFGQGTRLTVV.